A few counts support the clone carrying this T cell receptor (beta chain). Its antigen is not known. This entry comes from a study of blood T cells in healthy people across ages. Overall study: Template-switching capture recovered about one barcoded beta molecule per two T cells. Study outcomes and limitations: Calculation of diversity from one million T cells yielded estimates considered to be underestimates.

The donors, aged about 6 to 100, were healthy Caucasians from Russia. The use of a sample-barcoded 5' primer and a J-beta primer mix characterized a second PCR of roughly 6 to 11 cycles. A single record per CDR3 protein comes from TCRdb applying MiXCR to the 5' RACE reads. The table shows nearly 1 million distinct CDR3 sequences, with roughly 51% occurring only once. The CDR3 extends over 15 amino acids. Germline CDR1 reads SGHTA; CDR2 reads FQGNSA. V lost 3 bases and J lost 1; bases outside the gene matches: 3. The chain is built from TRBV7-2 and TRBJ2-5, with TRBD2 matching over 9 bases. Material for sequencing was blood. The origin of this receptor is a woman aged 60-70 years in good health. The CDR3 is CASSLASGAQETQYF. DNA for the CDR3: TGTGCCAGCAGCTTGGCTAGCGGGGCCCAAGAGACCCAGTACTTC. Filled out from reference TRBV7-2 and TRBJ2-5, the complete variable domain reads GAGVSQSPSNKVTEKGKDVELRCDPISGHTALYWYRQSLGQGLEFLIYFQGNSAPDKSGLPSDRFSAERTGGSVSTLTIQRTQQEDSAVYLCASSLASGAQETQYFGPGTRLLVL.